Each of the 15 T cell receptor beta chains below was sequenced from the same sample in a study of blood T cell repertoires in COVID-19 (TCRdb year 2020). To prepare the library, the immunoSEQ multiplex PCR assay was applied. The clones in this table, taken by TCRdb from immuneACCESS, are in-frame only. Not every clone is retained; where verified, under half of the shortfall comes from an unresolved V gene, and the cause of the rest is unknown. This sample gives fewer than 65,000 clones in total; 80% to 85% of them show up just once. Roughly 10% of the sample rests with the top ten. Sequenced material: peripheral blood. The receptors come from a man aged 25 to 40 with COVID-19, enrolled during active disease.

This clone came up a few times. This chain connects TRBV5-4 to TRBJ2-7, with 8 bases matching TRBD1. Trimming removed 4 bases from V and 0 bases from J; junction bases left unmatched: 9. The CDR3 has 16 amino acids. The germline V gene has CDR1 SGHNT and CDR2 YYREEE (reference sequence). The CDR3 spells CASSLGRQGFSYEQYF. The DNA of the CDR3 is TGTGCCAGCAGCCTCGGTAGACAGGGGTTCTCCTACGAGCAGTACTTC.

The chain recombines TRBV5-8 with TRBJ2-6, with D uncertain. The CDR3 covers 16 residues. Trimming stripped 0 bases from V and 2 bases from J, with 9 bases between. CDR1 and CDR2 from the germline V gene are SGHTS and YDEGEE. CDR3 loop: CASSLGAQAGANVLTF. Written as DNA, the CDR3 is TGTGCCAGCAGCTTGGGGGCTCAGGCTGGGGCCAACGTCCTGACTTTC.

V gene TRBV28 combines with J gene TRBJ1-3, with D uncertain. The germline gives CDR1 MDHEN, CDR2 SYDVKM. This CDR3 region has 16 residues. Trimming left V 8 bases short and J 3 bases short, with 20 bases between. CDR3 sequence: CASGGFGTNYGNTIYF. For the CDR3, the DNA is TGTGCCAGCGGAGGGTTTGGTACTAACTATGGAAACACCATATATTTT. The full variable domain, with the rest looked up from reference TRBV28 and TRBJ1-3, is DVKVTQSSRYLVKRTGEKVFLECVQDMDHENMFWYRQDPGLGLRLIYFSYDVKMKEKGDIPEGYSVSREKKERFSLILESASTNQTSMYLCASGGFGTNYGNTIYFGEGSWLTVV.

The V call is TRBV5-4, the J call TRBJ2-5; possible D gene TRBD2, 6 bases. Germline CDR1 SGHNT, CDR2 YYREEE (reference sequence). The CDR3 runs to 16 residues. V shed 3 bases and J shed 0 bases, with 15 bases lying between them. As DNA, the CDR3 is TGTGCCAGCAGCTCTCATACCGGGAGAAACCAAGAGACCCAGTACTTC. Amino acids: CASSSHTGRNQETQYF.

V and J are TRBV9 and TRBJ1-2; D gene ambiguous. The CDR3 runs 14 residues. V was pared by 0 bases and J by 4 bases, with 10 bases between. Per germline, CDR1 SGDLS and CDR2 YYNGEE. The CDR3 region is CASSVGEVFYGYTF. The CDR3 DNA sequence: TGTGCCAGCAGCGTAGGTGAGGTCTTCTATGGCTACACCTTC.

J is TRBJ1-6 and V is TRBV5-4, with a weak D call TRBD1 (6 bases). In germline, CDR1 is SGHNT, CDR2 YYREEE (reference sequence). The CDR3 runs 15 residues. V dropped 0 bases and J dropped 4 bases, with 8 bases sitting between them. CDR3 amino acids: CASSLAGQYNSPLHF. CDR3 in DNA: TGTGCCAGCAGCTTGGCCGGACAGTATAATTCACCCCTCCACTTT. The full variable domain, rest sourced from reference TRBV5-4 and TRBJ1-6, is ETGVTQSPTHLIKTRGQQVTLRCSSQSGHNTVSWYQQALGQGPQFIFQYYREEENGRGNFPPRFSGLQFPNYSSELNVNALELDDSALYLCASSLAGQYNSPLHFGNGTRLTVT.

The chain joins TRBV7-9 to TRBJ2-2; 7 nucleotides align to TRBD1. Losses at the gene ends were 4 bases for V and 4 bases for J; bases not matched to a gene: 6. Germline V CDR1 and CDR2: SEHNR, FQNEAQ (reference sequence). The CDR3 is made up of 15 amino acids. In DNA form, the CDR3 reads TGTGCCAGCAGCTCACAGGGGCCGGGCACCGGGGAGCTGTTTTTT. Translation gives CASSSQGPGTGELFF. The variable domain in full, completed from reference TRBV7-9 and TRBJ2-2, reads DTGVSQNPRHKITKRGQNVTFRCDPISEHNRLYWYRQTLGQGPEFLTYFQNEAQLEKSRLLSDRFSAERPKGSFSTLEIQRTEQGDSAMYLCASSSQGPGTGELFFGEGSRLTVL.

The V and J genes are TRBV5-1 and TRBJ2-1; 9 nucleotides match TRBD2. CDR3 size: 16 residues. V trimming: 3 bases; J trimming: 4 bases; junction bases outside the gene matches: 8. The germline gives CDR1 SGHRS, CDR2 YFSETQ. Written as DNA, the CDR3 is TGCGCCAGCAGCTCGGACAGGCTAGCGGGGTACAATGAGCAGTTCTTC. Protein product: CASSSDRLAGYNEQFF.

This clone was counted once. The chain joins TRBV12-3 or TRBV12-4 to TRBJ1-5, with D tentatively TRBD1 (5 bases). The CDR3 has 12 residues. Trimming stripped 5 bases from V and 6 bases from J, with 8 bases between. The CDR3 DNA reads as TGTGCCAGCAGTACAGGATCTCAGCCCCAGCATTTT. Protein sequence: CASSTGSQPQHF.

This chain connects TRBV28 to TRBJ2-2; perhaps TRBD2 as D (6 bases). The ends were cut back, 6 bases at V and 7 bases at J, with 18 bases in the middle. This CDR3 is 15 amino acids long. The germline V gene has CDR1 MDHEN and CDR2 SYDVKM. Written as DNA, the CDR3 is TGTGCCAGCAGCTATCGGGACCGGAGGGACGGGGAGCTGTTTTTT. Translation: CASSYRDRRDGELFF.

The gene calls are TRBV14 and TRBJ2-1, with TRBD2 matching 13 bases. The CDR3 totals 15 residues. The germline V gene has CDR1 SGHDN and CDR2 FVKESK. Germline trimming cut 4 bases from V and 9 bases from J; bases unmatched to any gene: 6. The CDR3 loop is CASSPPGLAGIEQFF. The CDR3 nucleotides are TGTGCCAGCAGCCCTCCGGGACTAGCGGGAATTGAGCAGTTCTTC.

V and J are TRBV28 and TRBJ2-7; 7 bases are shared with TRBD1. Germline CDR1 is MDHEN and CDR2 is SYDVKM. The CDR3 spans 15 residues. The trim removed 7 bases at V and 4 bases at J, leaving 13 bases unmatched. The chain's CDR3 is CASTPGGTGKYEQYF. The CDR3, as DNA: TGTGCCAGCACCCCAGGGGGAACAGGGAAGTACGAGCAGTACTTC.

The chain employs TRBV9 and TRBJ2-6; no reliable D call. Germline lookup yields CDR1 SGDLS and CDR2 YYNGEE. The V end was cut by 6 bases, the J end by 1 base, with 5 bases between. The CDR3 runs to 13 residues. The CDR3 nucleotides are TGTGCCAGCACCCCTTCTGGGGCCAACGTCCTGACTTTC. Amino acids: CASTPSGANVLTF.

This rearrangement joins TRBV2 to TRBJ2-5; possibly TRBD1 for D (6 bases). Per the germline V gene, CDR1 is SNHLY and CDR2 is FYNNEI. This CDR3 has 15 residues. Trimming shortened V by 3 bases and J by 5 bases, and 16 bases separated the two germline ends. DNA of the CDR3: TGTGCCAGCAGTGACAGTAGGGGGAGAGCGGAGACCCAGTACTTC. It is translated as CASSDSRGRAETQYF.

V is TRBV10-3 and J is TRBJ1-2; 7 nucleotides align to TRBD1. The V segment lost 6 bases and the J segment 2 bases; nucleotides outside the gene matches: 3. CDR3 size: 13 residues. Germline-derived CDR1 and CDR2 are ENHRY and SYGVKD. The CDR3 nucleotides are TGTGCCATCAGCAAGGACAGGAACTATGGCTACACCTTC. Its translation: CAISKDRNYGYTF.